One sample yielded the 19 T cell receptor beta chains listed below, sequenced in a study of Ad26.COV2.S vaccination and SARS-CoV-2 variants (dated by TCRdb to the early 2020s). Libraries were built with the immunoSEQ multiplex PCR assay. What TCRdb holds here is the immuneACCESS table cut down to in-frame rearrangements. Part of the clones is not present; checked against another copy, under half of the missing clones reflect an unresolved V gene, and the others are unexplained. Present in this sample are hundreds of thousands of clones, about 89% of which were seen just once. The ten top clones hold around 1.5% of the sample. The treatment or condition label for this specimen denotes: some 20 received Ad26.COV2.S at low or high dose, single or two shots; several received placebo; per-sample allocation not given. Repertoires of vaccine and placebo recipients were sequenced from samples taken on day 63 after the first injection.

The sample consisted of peripheral blood, taken in a trial of Ad26.COV2.S vaccine versus placebo. Source of these receptors: a person between 18 and 60 years old who received the Ad26.COV2.S COVID-19 vaccine or a placebo.

V usage is TRBV3-1 (or the pseudogene TRBV3-2) and J usage is TRBJ2-4; 12 bases line up with TRBD2. This CDR3 is 16 amino acids long. The ends lost 3 bases at V and 3 bases at J; junction bases unmatched: 3. The germline gives CDR1 LGHDT, CDR2 YNNKEL (reference sequence). The CDR3 nucleotides read TGTGCCAGCAGCCAGGAACTAGCGGGAGGCAAAAACATTCAGTACTTC. Its protein product is CASSQELAGGKNIQYF.

A remark on this clone: The same CDR3 also results from other DNA sequences found in this sample. The rearrangement joins TRBV6-6 to TRBJ2-5; TRBD2 aligns across 9 bases. This CDR3 spans 14 amino acids. The trim removed 2 bases at V and 5 bases at J, leaving 3 bases unmatched. The germline V gene encodes CDR1 MNHNY and CDR2 SVGAGI (reference sequence). The CDR3: CASSYSGGQETQYF. The CDR3 DNA follows: TGTGCCAGCAGTTACAGCGGGGGGCAGGAGACCCAGTACTTC.

The chain combines TRBV5-1 with TRBJ2-3; either TRBD1 or TRBD2 may fit D (5 bases each). The CDR3 length is 10 residues. Trimming cost V 7 bases and J 5 bases, with 5 bases left between them. Germline V gene data show CDR1 as SGHRS and CDR2 as YFSETQ. The CDR3: CASGGDTQYF. CDR3 nucleotide sequence: TGCGCCAGCGGGGGAGATACGCAGTATTTT.

This chain connects TRBV27 to TRBJ2-4; weak D call: TRBD2 (6 bases). The CDR3 spans 13 residues. The ends were cut back, 5 bases at V and 6 bases at J, with 11 bases in the middle. Germline CDR1 and CDR2: MNHEY and SMNVEV (reference sequence). The CDR3 nucleotides are TGTGCCAGCAGTCCCCCGACTAGAAACATTCAGTACTTC. It codes for CASSPPTRNIQYF.

The V and J genes are TRBV7-9 and TRBJ1-2, with a tentative D call TRBD1 (6 bases). This CDR3 has 15 residues. Trimming removed 1 base at V and 6 bases at J, with 15 bases between. The germline V gene encodes CDR1 SEHNR and CDR2 FQNEAQ (reference sequence). As DNA, the CDR3 is TGTGCCAGCAGCTTAGAGGGCACAGGGTGGCATGGCTACACCTTC. Translated, it gives CASSLEGTGWHGYTF.

This rearrangement joins TRBV7-2 to TRBJ1-1; possibly TRBD1 for D (6 bases). The germline V and J ends were trimmed by 5 bases and 4 bases, with 17 bases remaining between them. The CDR3 is 15 amino acids. CDR1 is SGHTA, CDR2 FQGNSA, per germline. The CDR3 loop is CASSAFQGSGTEAFF. The CDR3 DNA sequence: TGTGCCAGCAGCGCCTTCCAGGGGTCGGGCACTGAAGCTTTCTTT.

The chain has TRBV3-1 (or the pseudogene TRBV3-2) and TRBJ2-3; the D gene is possibly TRBD2 (6 bases). The germline gives CDR1 LGHDT, CDR2 YNNKEL (reference sequence). Trimming cost V 1 base and J 4 bases, with 18 bases left between them. This CDR3 has 17 residues. CDR3 DNA: TGTGCCAGCAGCCAAGGGGCTAGCGCTTCGTGGGCAGATACGCAGTATTTT. It encodes CASSQGASASWADTQYF.

J is TRBJ1-6 and V is TRBV7-9, with a weak D call TRBD1 (5 bases). Looked up from germline, CDR1 is SEHNR and CDR2 is FQNEAQ (reference sequence). The CDR3 totals 13 residues. The V gene lost 0 bases and the J gene lost 11 bases, with 8 bases spanning the gap. CDR3 DNA: TGTGCCAGCAGCTTAGCAGGGGAGCCACCCCTCCACTTT. This translates into CASSLAGEPPLHF.

The chain couples TRBV15 to TRBJ1-1, with 7 bases fitting TRBD1. Germline assignment: CDR1 LNHNV and CDR2 YYDKDF (reference sequence). V gave up 9 bases and J gave up 5 bases; unmatched junction bases: 12. The CDR3 totals 14 residues. The CDR3 DNA sequence: TGTGCCACGATGGCTGACAGGGTCTTTACTGAAGCTTTCTTT. This encodes CATMADRVFTEAFF. Based on the CDR3 plus reference TRBV15 and TRBJ1-1, the full variable domain is DAMVIQNPRYQVTQFGKPVTLSCSQTLNHNVMYWYQQKSSQAPKLLFHYYDKDFNNEADTPDNFQSRRPNTSFCFLDIRSPGLGDTAMYLCATMADRVFTEAFFGQGTRLTVV.

The CDR3 DNA reads as TGTGCCAGCTCACCCCTTAGGCGGGAGGGCCATGAGCAGTTCTTC. This gives the protein CASSPLRREGHEQFF. The chain recombines TRBV18 with TRBJ2-1; 9 bases fit TRBD2. The germline V gene has CDR1 KGHSH and CDR2 LQKENI. J gave up 8 bases and V 3 bases, and 8 bases lay outside the gene matches. The CDR3 loop spans 15 amino acids.

The CDR3 region is CASSQQGRNEKLFF. The CDR3 DNA reads TGTGCCAGCAGTCAACAGGGCCGTAATGAAAAACTGTTTTTT. This chain joins TRBV6-5 and TRBJ1-4; D might be TRBD1 (6 bases). V was pared by 5 bases and J by 4 bases, with 11 bases between. In germline, CDR1 is MNHEY, CDR2 SVGAGI. This CDR3 is 14 amino acids long.

V is TRBV7-9 and J is TRBJ1-4, with 7 bases fitting TRBD1. CDR1 and CDR2 from the germline V gene are SEHNR and FQNEAQ (reference sequence). J was trimmed by 4 bases and V by 4 bases; bases with no gene match: 15. The CDR3 extends over 18 amino acids. The CDR3 region has the DNA TGTGCCAGCAGCTATAATCTCGGACAGGTACTTCATAATGAAAAACTGTTTTTT. Translated, it gives CASSYNLGQVLHNEKLFF.

The rearrangement uses TRBV2 and TRBJ2-7; 8 bases line up with TRBD2. The J segment lost 9 bases and the V segment lost 8 bases, leaving 15 bases of the junction unmatched. Germline loops: CDR1 SNHLY, CDR2 FYNNEI. The CDR3 consists of 14 residues. DNA of the CDR3: TGTGCCAGCGCACTAGCGGCGGGCGGTCGGGGGCAGTACTTC. Translated, it gives CASALAAGGRGQYF.

This clone was seen only once. This CDR3 reads CASSWRGWGTEAFF. CDR3 nucleotides: TGTGCCAGCAGCTGGCGGGGGTGGGGTACTGAAGCTTTCTTT. The chain couples TRBV7-2 to TRBJ1-1, with D maybe TRBD1 (5 bases). CDR1 and CDR2 (germline): SGHTA, FQGNSA. V lost 4 bases to trimming and J lost 5 bases, with 14 bases between them. The CDR3 sequence is 14 residues long.

This clone appeared a single time. The chain is built from TRBV5-1 and TRBJ1-5; D gene unclear. Trimming removed 0 bases from V and 7 bases from J, with 11 bases in between. Germline lookup yields CDR1 SGHRS and CDR2 YFSETQ. This CDR3 region has 14 residues. CDR3 in DNA: TGCGCCAGCAGCTTGGAAGGAGGTCAACAGCCCCAGCATTTT. Translating gives CASSLEGGQQPQHF.

V usage is TRBV5-4 and J usage is TRBJ2-3; possibly TRBD1 for D (7 bases). This CDR3 is built from 18 residues. Germline V gives CDR1 SGHNT, CDR2 YYREEE (reference sequence). Trimming left V 0 bases short and J 0 bases short, with 17 bases between. The CDR3 is CASSLAFGQGGSTDTQYF. CDR3 DNA: TGTGCCAGCAGCTTGGCCTTCGGCCAGGGGGGTAGCACAGATACGCAGTATTTT.

This chain uses TRBV2 with TRBJ2-7; 7 bases are shared with TRBD2. The CDR3 spans 14 residues. Germline assignment: CDR1 SNHLY and CDR2 FYNNEI. The V gene end was trimmed by 9 bases and the J gene end by 4 bases; junction bases not matched to a gene: 12. The CDR3 is CASIKTSREYEQYF. The CDR3 DNA is TGTGCCAGTATTAAGACTAGCAGAGAGTACGAGCAGTACTTC.

The chain links TRBV25-1 to TRBJ2-3; 7 bases are a match to TRBD2. The V and J ends lost 4 bases and 4 bases, in that order; junction bases with no gene match: 11. The germline V gene encodes CDR1 MGHDK and CDR2 SYGVNS. The CDR3 is 16 residues long. The CDR3 sequence is CASSGTSGLEADTQYF. Written as DNA, the CDR3 is TGTGCCAGCAGTGGAACCTCCGGACTAGAGGCAGATACGCAGTATTTT.

This clone was detected a few times. V is TRBV19 and J is TRBJ1-5; weak D call: TRBD1 (6 bases). Germline V CDR1 and CDR2: LNHDA, SQIVND (reference sequence). The CDR3 consists of 14 residues. Trimming took off 5 bases at V and 8 bases at J, with 16 bases between the two ends. CDR3 region: CASSSGAGREPQHF. The CDR3 region has the DNA TGTGCCAGTAGTTCGGGGGCAGGGAGAGAGCCCCAGCATTTT.